This section outlines one TCR beta chain sequence together with its context. What it recognizes is unknown. Primed by a sample-barcoded 5' primer and a J-beta primer mix, a second PCR proceeded for about 6 to 11 cycles. All samples gave at least 2.5 million CDR3-containing paired-end reads. TCRdb redid the calling of the 5' RACE reads with MiXCR, one entry per CDR3 protein. The sample lists roughly 2 million distinct CDR3 sequences, just under 50% seen once, with more than 2% in the top ten. Extractions gave at least 5.5 micrograms of total RNA per sample. This sample is part of a study of blood T cells in healthy people across ages. In germline, CDR1 is SGHRS, CDR2 YFSETQ. Trimming pared 3 bases from V and 4 bases from J, leaving 14 bases between. The CDR3 covers 15 residues. Study observations and caveats: The study found TCR beta diversity correlated strongly with naive T cell percentage. As age increased, TCR beta diversity per million T cells fell in a roughly linear fashion.

The chain recombines TRBV5-1 with TRBJ2-1, with D possibly TRBD1 on 5 matching bases. Sequenced input: blood. The sequence was collected from a woman aged 40 to 50 in good health. The CDR3 region is CASSSGHMGYNEQFF. CDR3 bases: TGCGCCAGCAGCTCCGGACACATGGGGTACAATGAGCAGTTCTTC.